The present T cell receptor (beta chain) was sequenced within a study of blood T cell repertoires in COVID-19. Study-wide background: Spain, Italy and the United States supplied samples that represented acute and convalescent COVID-19.

Authors' data handling: Estimated nucleated cell counts came from reference gene primer amplification. Data came from immunoSEQ multiplex PCR; TCRdb stores just in-frame clones and leaves some out. V and J calls and clone size are those listed in that table; D and trimming were worked out from the DNA. The table shows 300,000 or so clones, with around 87% occurring only once. This receptor was taken from a man aged 45 to 65 with active or convalescent COVID-19. The sequenced sample was peripheral blood.

In DNA, the CDR3 is TGTGCCAGCAGCGCTGGCGGGGGGGCTGAAAATGAGCAGTTCTTC. Translation: CASSAGGGAENEQFF. V usage is TRBV28 and J usage is TRBJ2-1; 9 bases map to TRBD2. The germline V gene has CDR1 MDHEN and CDR2 SYDVKM. CDR3 length equals 15 residues. V lost 6 bases, J lost 7 bases, and 10 bases stayed unmatched.